This is a list of T cell receptor beta chains from one sample in a study of OX40 agonist ivuxolimab in advanced cancers. TCRdb's table, derived via immunoSEQ multiplex PCR, lists solely in-frame clones and lacks some. This sample carries 50,000 to 55,000 clones, over 80% of them seen once, and the ten largest clones take under 2%. Material: CD4+ or CD8+ T cells sorted from blood, obtained in a trial of the OX40 agonist ivuxolimab. The receptor set was obtained from an adult with an advanced solid tumor such as melanoma, head and neck, liver or kidney cancer. The CDR3 runs from the conserved cysteine through the conserved F or W. Each record gives: V gene, D gene, J gene, clone size, CDR3 DNA, CDR3 protein. The D gene is left open where the match is weak. A row's size may be missing; if present it is once, few, many or a size class.

TRBV30	TRBD1	TRBJ2-7	NA	TGTGCCTGGGGGACAGGACTCTCCTACGAGCAGTACTTC	CAWGTGLSYEQYF
TRBV6-6	TRBD1	TRBJ1-5	once	TGTGCCAGCAGACAGGGGGCATTCAGCAATCAGCCCCAGCATTTT	CASRQGAFSNQPQHF
TRBV6-1	NA	TRBJ1-6	NA	TGTGCCAGCAGTGATGCAGGGTTGTCCTCACCCCTCCACTTT	CASSDAGLSSPLHF
TRBV7-9	NA	TRBJ2-3	NA	TGTGCCAGCAGCTTGGGGGGCGCGGCAGATACGCAGTATTTT	CASSLGGAADTQYF
TRBV19	TRBD2	TRBJ2-3	NA	TGTGCCAGTAGTATCCCGGGAGGGGTTTCGGGAGATACGCAGTATTTT	CASSIPGGVSGDTQYF
TRBV10-3	NA	TRBJ2-1	NA	TGTGCCATCAGTGAGTCTAATGGGGGCCATTTGGGGAATGAGCAGTTCTTC	CAISESNGGHLGNEQFF
TRBV6-5	TRBD1	TRBJ1-6	NA	TGTGCCAGCAGTGCCCGACAGGGTAATAATTCACCCCTCCACTTT	CASSARQGNNSPLHF
TRBV27	TRBD1	TRBJ1-1	NA	TGTGCCAGCAGGCGCACAGGGGACACTGAAGCTTTCTTT	CASRRTGDTEAFF
TRBV29-1	NA	TRBJ1-2	once	TGCAGCGTTGAGGGCTCGGATGGCTACACCTTC	CSVEGSDGYTF
TRBV5-1	TRBD1	TRBJ1-1	NA	TGCGCCAGCAGCCCAGACAGGGATATTATGAACACTGAAGCTTTCTTT	CASSPDRDIMNTEAFF
TRBV27	NA	TRBJ2-1	NA	TGTGCCAGCAGTTCGCCTCAACGGAACCTCTACAATGAGCAGTTCTTC	CASSSPQRNLYNEQFF
TRBV2	NA	TRBJ1-1	NA	TGTGCCAGCAGACAGGGCCTGAACACTGAAGCTTTCTTT	CASRQGLNTEAFF
TRBV5-6	TRBD2	TRBJ2-7	NA	TGTGCCAGCAGCTTGGCCAGTCTAGCGGGAGAGCCTAATTACGAGCAGTACTTC	CASSLASLAGEPNYEQYF
TRBV28	NA	TRBJ1-2	NA	TGTGCCAGCAGCCCGGCGGCCCCCTATGGCTACACCTTC	CASSPAAPYGYTF
TRBV7-2	TRBD1	TRBJ2-2	NA	TGTGCCAGCAGCTTAGTTGCCGGGACAGGGGTCGGGGAGCTGTTTTTT	CASSLVAGTGVGELFF
TRBV19	NA	TRBJ1-2	NA	TGTGCCAGTAGTCGGGTGATGCAAGCTAACTATGGCTACACCTTC	CASSRVMQANYGYTF
TRBV7-8	NA	TRBJ1-5	NA	TGTGCCAGCCGAAACCTTGGAGGGAATCAGCCCCAGCATTTT	CASRNLGGNQPQHF